At least ten counts were recorded for the clone carrying this T cell receptor beta chain. What it recognizes is unknown. One end of the junction does not line up with germline, which may come from a read error. This sample was included in a study of regulatory T cells in long-lasting Graves disease. General observations from the study: The study found TRBV28, TRBJ1-2 and TRBJ2-5 favored in persistent disease.

Arm-PCR of CDR3 regions with iRepertoire HTBI primers generated TCR beta libraries. TCRdb analysed the multiplex PCR reads with MiXCR anew, one entry per CDR3 protein. Among approximately 400,000 distinct CDR3 sequences listed, 14% to 15% were seen once. The germline gives CDR1 DFQATT, CDR2 SNEGSKA (reference sequence). The CDR3 sequence is 13 residues long. The sample's time point: newly diagnosed GD, antithyroid drugs for less than 3 months. TCR sequences were obtained from RNA taken from PBMCs. These data also featured in a second study, about T cells in Graves' hyperthyroidism and ophthalmopathy.

The specimen was peripheral blood mononuclear cells (PBMCs), collected at new diagnosis, from a patient treated with antithyroid drugs. This clonotype was obtained from a woman younger than 45 with Graves disease. The chain combines TRBV20-1 with TRBJ2-5; TRBD2 matches at 7 bases. In nucleotides, the CDR3 is TGCAGTGCTCGAGAGGGAGGGCAAGAGACCCAGTACTTC. The encoded protein is CSAREGGQETQYF.